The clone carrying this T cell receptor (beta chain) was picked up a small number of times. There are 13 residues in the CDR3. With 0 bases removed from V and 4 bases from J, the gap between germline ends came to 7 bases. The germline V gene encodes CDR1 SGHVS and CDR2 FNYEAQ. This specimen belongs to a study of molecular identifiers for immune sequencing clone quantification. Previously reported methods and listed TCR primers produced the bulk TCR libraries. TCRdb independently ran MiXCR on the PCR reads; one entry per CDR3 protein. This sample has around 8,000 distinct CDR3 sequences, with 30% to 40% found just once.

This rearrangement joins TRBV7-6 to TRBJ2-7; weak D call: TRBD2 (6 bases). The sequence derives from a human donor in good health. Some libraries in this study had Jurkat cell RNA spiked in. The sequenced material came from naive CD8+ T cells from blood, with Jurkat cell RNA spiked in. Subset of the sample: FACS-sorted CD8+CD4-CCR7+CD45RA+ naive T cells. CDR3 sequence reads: CASSLAGGYEQYF. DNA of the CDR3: TGTGCCAGCAGCTTAGCTGGAGGGTACGAGCAGTACTTC.